Sequencing of this TCR beta chain was carried out in a study of regulatory T cells in long-lasting Graves disease (dated by TCRdb to 2020 to 2023). A note on the overall study: Patients with newly diagnosed Graves' disease had been on antithyroid drugs for under 3 months. The study took place in China and was registered as a clinical trial. Peripheral blood TCR sequencing and RNA sequencing compared persistent Graves' disease patients with newly diagnosed Graves' disease patients. A total of about 33 samples underwent TCR sequencing: about 13 from persistent and about 20 from newly diagnosed Graves' disease patients. General study outcomes and caveats: Persistent Graves' disease patients showed lower TCR Shannon entropy and fewer highly expanded clones than newly diagnosed patients, suggesting clonal expansion. TRBV28, TRBJ1-2 and TRBJ2-5 were preferentially used in persistent disease, while TRBV20-1 and TRBJ2-1 were favored in newly diagnosed disease. Peripheral blood alone was examined, since thyroid tissue, which constituted the primary lesion, could not be accessed. As a limitation, the authors acknowledged that the small sample size may reduce accuracy. Patients with persistent disease shared more public clonotypes (about 2,900) than newly diagnosed patients did (around 980). Sequencing and analysis were limited to the TCR beta chain.

Regarding this clonotype: Its cognate antigen has yet to be identified. Base qualities are not recorded, but no much larger clone differs from it by a single base.

The time point label, as the study defines it: newly diagnosed GD, antithyroid drugs for less than 3 months. For both TCR sequencing and RNA sequencing, RNA was extracted from PBMCs in TRIzol. The diagnosis of Graves' disease was made according to American Thyroid Association guidelines. Patients were recruited from an endocrinology department in Xi'an, China. From each patient, roughly 9 milliliters of peripheral blood was collected into an EDTA anticoagulant tube. PBMCs were isolated by Ficoll Paque Plus density gradient separation without further T cell sorting. An Agilent 2100 Bioanalyzer and agarose gel were used to check RNA quality, while a NanoDrop 2000 measured RNA concentration. Libraries were constructed by multiplex PCR. Sequencing instrument: Illumina HiSeq 4000. To build TCR beta libraries, CDR3 regions were amplified by Arm-PCR using iRepertoire HTBI primers. PCR products were gel purified before sequencing. The original pipeline was this. A total of 62 TRBV and some 15 TRBJ segments were identified across samples and were used for gene usage analysis of CDR3 amino acid clonotypes. COPE and FqMerger were used to merge the filtered high-quality paired reads into contigs. BLAST was used to align contigs to the IMGT TRBV, TRBD and TRBJ reference genes, and CDR3 was defined following IMGT. Highly expanded clones were defined as clonotypes with a frequency above 0.1%. Shannon entropy was used to measure repertoire diversity, and the Gini coefficient was used to measure V-J evenness. A clonotype found in more than one individual was treated as public. The public reads were reanalyzed by TCRdb: fastp trimming at Q25, MiXCR alignment, in-frame beta chains only. For every CDR3 protein sequence, its rows merge into one entry that carries the most common genes and DNA. The V and J calls here are based on TCRdb, not the publication. This sample is represented by some 320,000 distinct CDR3 sequences; 15% to 20% of them were singletons. More than 35% of the sample comes from the top ten.

V is cut by 9 bases and J by 5 bases, and the space between the germline ends is 7 bases. The germline V gene (reference sequence) gives CDR1 as LNHDA and CDR2 as SQIVND. There are 10 amino acids in the CDR3, from cysteine to phenylalanine inclusive. Of all the DNA, just the CDR3 is kept, 30 bases in frame from base 1. The sequence was obtained from a female donor with Graves disease. This sequence uses TRBV19 and TRBJ1-2; confidence is insufficient to name the D gene. This sample comprised peripheral blood mononuclear cells (PBMCs), obtained at new diagnosis, from a patient treated with antithyroid drugs. The CDR3 loop reads CASKAYGYTF. The DNA is TGTGCCAGCAAGGCGTATGGCTACACCTTC.